This entry concerns a single T cell receptor (beta chain). Amplified TCR beta CDR3 regions derived from RNA transcripts. HTBI primers were used for first-round RT-PCR of the TCR CDR3. TCRdb reprocessed the multiplex PCR reads with MiXCR, giving one entry per CDR3 protein. The profile shows about 640,000 distinct CDR3 sequences, 20% to 25% of them singletons. Approximately 9.3 ml of fresh peripheral blood supplied the PBMCs. This entry comes from a study of T cells in Graves' hyperthyroidism and ophthalmopathy. CDR1 and CDR2 (germline): SGHDN, FVKESK. Deletions cut 2 bases from V and 2 bases from J, with 6 bases between. CDR3 length: 13 amino acids.

Source material: blood. The origin of this receptor is a man aged 25 to 45 with Graves' ophthalmopathy. The chain joins TRBV14 to TRBJ1-2, with D hard to call. CDR3 bases: TGTGCCAGCAGCCAATTGTCCAACTATGGCTACACCTTC. This codes for CASSQLSNYGYTF. The full variable domain, in which reference TRBV14 and TRBJ1-2 provide the parts outside the CDR3, is EAGVTQFPSHSVIEKGQTVTLRCDPISGHDNLYWYRRVMGKEIKFLLHFVKESKQDESGMPNNRFLAERTGGTYSTLKVQPAELEDSGVYFCASSQLSNYGYTFGSGTRLTVV.